The 9 T cell receptor beta chains listed next were all sequenced from one sample in a study of regulatory T cells in long-lasting Graves disease. Construction of the TCR beta libraries employed iRepertoire HTBI primers in conjunction with Arm-PCR of CDR3 regions. TCRdb fed the multiplex PCR reads into MiXCR, producing one record per CDR3 protein. Among 450,000 or so distinct CDR3 sequences listed, around 21% were seen once. As for time point: persistent/refractory GD, antithyroid drugs over 5 years with positive TRAb. Isolated PBMC RNA provided the starting material for the TCR library. The specimen was peripheral blood mononuclear cells (PBMCs), collected when the disease was refractory, from a patient treated with antithyroid drugs. The receptors come from a female donor with Graves disease.

Ten or more counts support this clonotype. The V and J genes are TRBV28 and TRBJ2-7, with 8 positions matching TRBD2. CDR3 length: 15 residues. Germline CDR1 MDHEN, CDR2 SYDVKM. V trimming: 5 bases; J trimming: 3 bases; junction bases outside the gene matches: 9. The CDR3 here is CASSTPGLGDYEQYF. The CDR3 DNA reads TGTGCCAGCAGTACTCCGGGACTAGGAGACTACGAGCAGTACTTC. Full variable domain (rest looked up from reference TRBV28 and TRBJ2-7): DVKVTQSSRYLVKRTGEKVFLECVQDMDHENMFWYRQDPGLGLRLIYFSYDVKMKEKGDIPEGYSVSREKKERFSLILESASTNQTSMYLCASSTPGLGDYEQYFGPGTRLTVT.

This clonotype was seen many times. This chain uses TRBV12-3 or TRBV12-4 with TRBJ2-5, with D unclear. The V and J ends lost 2 bases and 4 bases respectively, with 5 bases between them. The CDR3 covers 12 residues. The CDR3 DNA reads TGTGCCAGCAGTTTAACTTCAGAGACCCAGTACTTC. Encoded protein: CASSLTSETQYF.

The V call is TRBV3-1, the J call TRBJ1-1; 8 nucleotides align to TRBD1. The J segment lost 0 bases and the V segment lost 0 bases, leaving 3 bases of the junction unmatched. Germline loops: CDR1 LGHDT, CDR2 YNNKEL (reference sequence). The CDR3 covers 16 residues. CDR3 residues: CASSQDPGGLNTEAFF. The CDR3 nucleotides read TGTGCCAGCAGCCAAGATCCAGGGGGCCTGAACACTGAAGCTTTCTTT.

The chain is built from TRBV6-1 and TRBJ2-2, with D perhaps assigned TRBD1 or TRBD2 (5 bases each). The V gene's germline CDR1 is MNHNS and CDR2 SASEGT. V gave up 8 bases and J gave up 7 bases, with 20 bases separating them. CDR3 length: 15 amino acids. The DNA of the CDR3 is TGTGCCAGCCCTCGGGACCTTACCGGGGTCGGGGAGCTGTTTTTT. Protein: CASPRDLTGVGELFF.

This clonotype appeared many times. The V and J genes are TRBV20-1 and TRBJ1-1; D unresolved. Trimming took 2 bases from V and 0 from J, leaving 7 bases between them. CDR3 size: 13 residues. In germline, CDR1 is DFQATT, CDR2 SNEGSKA (reference sequence). The CDR3: CSARRQLNTEAFF. The CDR3 DNA reads as TGCAGTGCTAGAAGGCAGTTGAACACTGAAGCTTTCTTT.

This clonotype occurred many times. The gene calls are TRBV2 and TRBJ2-6; no clear D gene. CDR1 and CDR2 from the germline V gene are SNHLY and FYNNEI. The CDR3 has 14 amino acids. The V end lost 7 bases, the J end lost 1 base, and 8 bases lay between the germline ends. CDR3 sequence (DNA): TGTGCCAGCATGTGGGGATCTGGGGCCAACGTCCTGACTTTC. It encodes CASMWGSGANVLTF.

V and J are TRBV4-2 and TRBJ2-1; 8 positions match TRBD2. Germline assignment: CDR1 LGHNA and CDR2 YNFKEQ. The CDR3 length is 16 residues. After removal of 1 base from V and 1 base from J, the junction contained 3 bases not matched to a gene. This CDR3 is CASSQALAESYNEQFF. The CDR3 nucleotides are TGTGCCAGCAGCCAAGCACTAGCGGAGTCCTACAATGAGCAGTTCTTC.

There are many counts of this clonotype. At one end the junction does not follow the germline gene, possibly because of a read error. This chain links TRBV29-1 with TRBJ2-5; D is perhaps TRBD1 or TRBD2 (5 bases each). Germline assignment: CDR1 SQVTM and CDR2 ANQGSEA. The CDR3 totals 16 residues. CDR3 loop: CSVRLGRGRNHETQYF. The CDR3 nucleotides are TGCAGCGTAAGATTGGGTCGGGGACGGAACCATGAGACCCAGTACTTC.

The chain carries TRBV6-2 or TRBV6-3 and TRBJ1-2; 7 bases match TRBD1. The CDR3 loop spans 12 amino acids. Germline loops: CDR1 MNHEY, CDR2 SVGEGT. The ends lost 6 bases at V and 7 bases at J; junction bases unmatched: 5. CDR3 sequence: CASSRRQGGYTF. The DNA for the CDR3 is TGTGCCAGCAGCCGACGACAGGGTGGCTACACCTTC.